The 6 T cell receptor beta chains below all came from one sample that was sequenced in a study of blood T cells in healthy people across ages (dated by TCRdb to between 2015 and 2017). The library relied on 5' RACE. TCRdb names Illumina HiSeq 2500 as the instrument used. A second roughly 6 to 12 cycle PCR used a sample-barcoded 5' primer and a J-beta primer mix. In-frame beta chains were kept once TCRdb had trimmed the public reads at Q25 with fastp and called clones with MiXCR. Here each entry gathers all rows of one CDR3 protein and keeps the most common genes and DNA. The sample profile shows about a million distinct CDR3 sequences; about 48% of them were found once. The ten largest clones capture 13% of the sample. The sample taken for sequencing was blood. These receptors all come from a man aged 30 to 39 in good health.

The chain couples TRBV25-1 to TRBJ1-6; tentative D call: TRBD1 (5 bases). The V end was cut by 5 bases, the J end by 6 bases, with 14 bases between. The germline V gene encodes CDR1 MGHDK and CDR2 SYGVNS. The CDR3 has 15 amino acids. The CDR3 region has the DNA TGTGCCAGCAGTTCTGGGGCTGCTGGTAATTCACCCCTCCACTTT. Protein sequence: CASSSGAAGNSPLHF. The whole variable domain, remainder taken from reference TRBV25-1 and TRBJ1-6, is EADIYQTPRYLVIGTGKKITLECSQTMGHDKMYWYQQDPGMELHLIHYSYGVNSTEKGDLSSESTVSRIRTEHFPLTLESARPSHTSQYLCASSSGAAGNSPLHFGNGTRLTVT.

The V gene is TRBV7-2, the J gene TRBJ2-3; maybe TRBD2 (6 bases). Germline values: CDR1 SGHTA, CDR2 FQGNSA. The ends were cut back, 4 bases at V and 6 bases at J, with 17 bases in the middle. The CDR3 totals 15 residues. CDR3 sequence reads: CASSSPTSTGDTQYF. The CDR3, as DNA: TGTGCCAGCAGCTCCCCCACTAGCACCGGGGATACGCAGTATTTT.

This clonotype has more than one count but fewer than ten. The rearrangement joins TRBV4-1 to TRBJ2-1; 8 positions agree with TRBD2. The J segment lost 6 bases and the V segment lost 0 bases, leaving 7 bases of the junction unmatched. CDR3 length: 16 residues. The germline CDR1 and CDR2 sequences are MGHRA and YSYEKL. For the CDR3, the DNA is TGCGCCAGCAGCCAAGACCAGCGGGGGCCTCCCAATGAGCAGTTCTTC. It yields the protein CASSQDQRGPPNEQFF.

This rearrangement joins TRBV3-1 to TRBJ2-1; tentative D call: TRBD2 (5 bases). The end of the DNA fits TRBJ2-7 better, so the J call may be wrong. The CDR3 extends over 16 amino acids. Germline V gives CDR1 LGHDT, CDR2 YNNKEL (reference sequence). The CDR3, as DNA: TGTGCCAGCGCTCGGGGTGGGCGGCATCTCGTCTACGAGCAGTACTTC. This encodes CASARGGRHLVYEQYF.

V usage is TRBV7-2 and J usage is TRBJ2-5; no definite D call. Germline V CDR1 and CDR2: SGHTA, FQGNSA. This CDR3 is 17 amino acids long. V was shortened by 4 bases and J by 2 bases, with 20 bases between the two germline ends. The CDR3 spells CASSSSSPRPTQETQYF. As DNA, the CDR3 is TGTGCCAGCAGCTCCTCCAGCCCCAGGCCCACACAAGAGACCCAGTACTTC.

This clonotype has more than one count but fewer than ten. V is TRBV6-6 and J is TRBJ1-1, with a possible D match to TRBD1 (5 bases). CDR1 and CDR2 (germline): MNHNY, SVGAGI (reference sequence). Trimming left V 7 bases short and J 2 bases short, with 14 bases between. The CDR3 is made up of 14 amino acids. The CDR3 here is CASTEQGRNTEAFF. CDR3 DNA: TGTGCCAGCACTGAGCAGGGCAGAAACACTGAAGCTTTCTTT.